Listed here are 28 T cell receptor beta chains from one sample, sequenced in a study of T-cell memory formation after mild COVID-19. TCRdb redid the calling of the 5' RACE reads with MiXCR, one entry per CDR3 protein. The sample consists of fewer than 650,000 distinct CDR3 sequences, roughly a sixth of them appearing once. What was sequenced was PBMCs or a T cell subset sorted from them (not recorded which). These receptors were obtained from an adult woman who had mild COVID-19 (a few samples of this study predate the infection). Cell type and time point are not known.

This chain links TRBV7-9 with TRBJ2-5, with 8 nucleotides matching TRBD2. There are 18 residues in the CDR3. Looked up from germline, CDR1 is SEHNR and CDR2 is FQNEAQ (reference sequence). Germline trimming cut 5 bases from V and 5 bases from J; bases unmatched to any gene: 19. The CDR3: CASSPGGKTGETGETQYF. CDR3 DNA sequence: TGTGCCAGCAGCCCGGGGGGGAAGACCGGGGAAACCGGGGAGACCCAGTACTTC.

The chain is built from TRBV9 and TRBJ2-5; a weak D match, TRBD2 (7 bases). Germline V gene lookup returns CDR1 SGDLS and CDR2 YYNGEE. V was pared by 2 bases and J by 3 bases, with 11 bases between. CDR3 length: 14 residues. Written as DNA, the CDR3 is TGTGCCAGCAGCGTGAGAGGGGGGGAAGAGACCCAGTACTTC. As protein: CASSVRGGEETQYF.

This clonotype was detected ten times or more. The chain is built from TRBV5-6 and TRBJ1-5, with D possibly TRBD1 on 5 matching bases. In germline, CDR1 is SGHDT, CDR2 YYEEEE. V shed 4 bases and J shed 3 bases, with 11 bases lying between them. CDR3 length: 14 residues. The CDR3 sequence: CASSPQGPNQPQHF. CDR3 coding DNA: TGTGCCAGCAGCCCGCAGGGCCCCAATCAGCCCCAGCATTTT.

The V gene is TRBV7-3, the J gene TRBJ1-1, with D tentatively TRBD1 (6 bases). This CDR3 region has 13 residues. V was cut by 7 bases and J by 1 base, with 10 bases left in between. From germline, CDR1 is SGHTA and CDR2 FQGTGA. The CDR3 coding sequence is TGTGCCAGCAAGCCAGGGGCGAACACTGAAGCTTTCTTT. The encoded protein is CASKPGANTEAFF.

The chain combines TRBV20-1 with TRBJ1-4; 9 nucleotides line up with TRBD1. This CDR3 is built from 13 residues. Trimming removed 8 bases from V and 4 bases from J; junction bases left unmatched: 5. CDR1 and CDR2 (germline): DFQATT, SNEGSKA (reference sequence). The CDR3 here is CSPDRGGNEKLFF. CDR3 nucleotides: TGCAGTCCGGACAGGGGCGGTAATGAAAAACTGTTTTTT.

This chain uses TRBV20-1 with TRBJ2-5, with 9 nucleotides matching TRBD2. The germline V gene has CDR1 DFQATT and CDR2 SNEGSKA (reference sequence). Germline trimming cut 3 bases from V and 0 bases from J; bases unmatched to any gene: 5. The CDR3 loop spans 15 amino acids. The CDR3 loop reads CSASMASGNQETQYF. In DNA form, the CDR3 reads TGCAGTGCTAGTATGGCTAGCGGGAACCAAGAGACCCAGTACTTC.

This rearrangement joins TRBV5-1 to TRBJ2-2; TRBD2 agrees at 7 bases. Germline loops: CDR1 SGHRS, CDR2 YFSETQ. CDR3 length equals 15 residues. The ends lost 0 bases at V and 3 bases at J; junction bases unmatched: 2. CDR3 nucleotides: TGCGCCAGCAGCTTGGTCCGGGGGGACACCGGGGAGCTGTTTTTT. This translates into CASSLVRGDTGELFF.

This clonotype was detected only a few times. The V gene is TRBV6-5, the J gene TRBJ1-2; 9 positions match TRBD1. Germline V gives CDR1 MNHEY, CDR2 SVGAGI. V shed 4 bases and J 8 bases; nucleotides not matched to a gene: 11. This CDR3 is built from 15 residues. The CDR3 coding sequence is TGTGCCAGCAGTTTCGAACAGGGGGCGAGGGGCGGCTACACCTTC. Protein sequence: CASSFEQGARGGYTF.

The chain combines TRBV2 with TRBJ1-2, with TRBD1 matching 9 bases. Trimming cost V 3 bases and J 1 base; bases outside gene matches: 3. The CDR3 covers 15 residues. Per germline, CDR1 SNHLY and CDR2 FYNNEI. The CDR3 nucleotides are TGTGCCAGCAGTGAGGACAGGGGTGTTAACTATGGCTACACCTTC. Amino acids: CASSEDRGVNYGYTF.

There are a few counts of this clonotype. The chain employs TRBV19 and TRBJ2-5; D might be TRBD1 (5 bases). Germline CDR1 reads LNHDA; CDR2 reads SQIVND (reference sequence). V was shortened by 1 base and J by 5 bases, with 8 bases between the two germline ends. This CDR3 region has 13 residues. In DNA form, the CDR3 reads TGTGCCAGTAGTATAGCTGGGGCCGAGACCCAGTACTTC. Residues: CASSIAGAETQYF.

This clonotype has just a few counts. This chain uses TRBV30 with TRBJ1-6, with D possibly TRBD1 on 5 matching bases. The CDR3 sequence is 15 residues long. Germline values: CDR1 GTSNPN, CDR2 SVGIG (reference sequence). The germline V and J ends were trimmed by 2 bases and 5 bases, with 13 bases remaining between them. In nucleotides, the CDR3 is TGTGCCTGGAGTTCCCTCGGGGGGAATAATTCACCCCTCCACTTT. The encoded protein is CAWSSLGGNNSPLHF.

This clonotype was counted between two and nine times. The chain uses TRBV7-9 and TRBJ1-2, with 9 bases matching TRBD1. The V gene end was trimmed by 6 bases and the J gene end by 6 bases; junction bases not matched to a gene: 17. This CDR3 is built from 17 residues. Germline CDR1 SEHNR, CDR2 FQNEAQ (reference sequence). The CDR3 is CASSSGTGKSRRNGYTF. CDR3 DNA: TGTGCCAGCAGTTCCGGGACAGGGAAATCGAGGAGGAATGGCTACACCTTC.

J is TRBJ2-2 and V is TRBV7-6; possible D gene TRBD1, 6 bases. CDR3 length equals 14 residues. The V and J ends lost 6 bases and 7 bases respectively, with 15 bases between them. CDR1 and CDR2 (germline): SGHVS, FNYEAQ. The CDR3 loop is CASRIGGSYGELFF. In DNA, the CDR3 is TGTGCCAGCAGAATAGGGGGTTCCTACGGGGAGCTGTTTTTT.

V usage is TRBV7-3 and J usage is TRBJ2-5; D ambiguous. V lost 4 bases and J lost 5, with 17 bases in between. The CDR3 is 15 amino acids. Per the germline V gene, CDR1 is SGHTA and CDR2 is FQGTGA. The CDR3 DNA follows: TGTGCCAGCAGCTCCCGCCTCGGGCCGGGCGAGACCCAGTACTTC. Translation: CASSSRLGPGETQYF.

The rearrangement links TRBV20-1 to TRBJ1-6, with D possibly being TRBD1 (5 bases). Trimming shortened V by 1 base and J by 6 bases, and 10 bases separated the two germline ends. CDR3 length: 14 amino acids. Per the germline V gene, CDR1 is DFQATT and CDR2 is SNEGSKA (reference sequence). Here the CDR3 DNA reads TGCAGTGCTAGAGTGGGACGGACTAATTCACCCCTCCACTTT. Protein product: CSARVGRTNSPLHF.

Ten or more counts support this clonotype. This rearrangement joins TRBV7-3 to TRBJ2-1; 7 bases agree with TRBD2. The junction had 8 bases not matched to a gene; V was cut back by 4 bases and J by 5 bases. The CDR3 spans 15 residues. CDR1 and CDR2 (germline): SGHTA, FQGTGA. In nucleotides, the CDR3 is TGTGCCAGCAGCTCTCTCTCTAGCGGTCACAATGAGCAGTTCTTC. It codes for CASSSLSSGHNEQFF.

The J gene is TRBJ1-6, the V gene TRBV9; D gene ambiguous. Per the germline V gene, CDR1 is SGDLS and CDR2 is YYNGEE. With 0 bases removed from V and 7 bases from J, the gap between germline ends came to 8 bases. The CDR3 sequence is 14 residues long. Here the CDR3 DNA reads TGTGCCAGCAGCGTAGTCGACAACAATTCACCCCTCCACTTT. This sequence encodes CASSVVDNNSPLHF.

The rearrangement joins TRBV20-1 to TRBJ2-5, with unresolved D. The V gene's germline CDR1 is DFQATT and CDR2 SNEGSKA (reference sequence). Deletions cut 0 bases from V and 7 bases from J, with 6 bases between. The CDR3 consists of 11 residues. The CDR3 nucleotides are TGCAGTGCTAGAGACGCCCTGACCCAGTACTTC. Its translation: CSARDALTQYF.

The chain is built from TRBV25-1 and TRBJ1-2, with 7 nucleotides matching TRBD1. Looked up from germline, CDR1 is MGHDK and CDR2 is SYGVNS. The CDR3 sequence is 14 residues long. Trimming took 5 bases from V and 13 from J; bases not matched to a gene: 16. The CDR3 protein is CASSTKDRTEESTF. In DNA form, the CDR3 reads TGTGCCAGCAGTACCAAGGACAGGACAGAGGAATCCACCTTC.

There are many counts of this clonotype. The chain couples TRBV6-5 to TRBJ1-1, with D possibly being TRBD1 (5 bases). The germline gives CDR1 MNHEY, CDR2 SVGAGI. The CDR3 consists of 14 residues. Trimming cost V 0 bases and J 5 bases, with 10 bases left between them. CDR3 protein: CASSYSGGKTEAFF. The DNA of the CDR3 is TGTGCCAGCAGTTACTCGGGGGGGAAGACTGAAGCTTTCTTT.

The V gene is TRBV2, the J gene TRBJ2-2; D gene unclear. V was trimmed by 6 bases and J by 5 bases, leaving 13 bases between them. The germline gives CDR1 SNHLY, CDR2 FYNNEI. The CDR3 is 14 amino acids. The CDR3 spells CASRVGDGTGELFF. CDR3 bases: TGTGCCAGCAGAGTCGGCGATGGAACCGGGGAGCTGTTTTTT.

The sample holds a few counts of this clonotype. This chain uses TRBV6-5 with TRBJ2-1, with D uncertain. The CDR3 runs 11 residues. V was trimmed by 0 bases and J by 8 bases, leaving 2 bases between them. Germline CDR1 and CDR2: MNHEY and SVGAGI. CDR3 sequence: CASSYSDEQFF. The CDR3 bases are TGTGCCAGCAGTTACTCGGATGAGCAGTTCTTC.

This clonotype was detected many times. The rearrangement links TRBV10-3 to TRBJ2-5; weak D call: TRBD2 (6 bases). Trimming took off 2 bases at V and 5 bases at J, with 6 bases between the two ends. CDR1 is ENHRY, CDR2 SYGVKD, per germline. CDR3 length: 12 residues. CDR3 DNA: TGTGCCATCAGTGAGCGGGGGGAGACCCAGTACTTC. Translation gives CAISERGETQYF.

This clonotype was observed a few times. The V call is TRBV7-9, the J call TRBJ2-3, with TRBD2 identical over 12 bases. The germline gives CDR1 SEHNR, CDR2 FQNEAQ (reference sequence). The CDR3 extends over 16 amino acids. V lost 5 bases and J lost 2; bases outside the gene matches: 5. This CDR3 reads CASSPGLAGYTDTQYF. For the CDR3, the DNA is TGTGCCAGCAGCCCCGGACTAGCGGGGTACACAGATACGCAGTATTTT. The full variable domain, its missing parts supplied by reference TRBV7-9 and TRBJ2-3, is DTGVSQNPRHKITKRGQNVTFRCDPISEHNRLYWYRQTLGQGPEFLTYFQNEAQLEKSRLLSDRFSAERPKGSFSTLEIQRTEQGDSAMYLCASSPGLAGYTDTQYFGPGTRLTVL.

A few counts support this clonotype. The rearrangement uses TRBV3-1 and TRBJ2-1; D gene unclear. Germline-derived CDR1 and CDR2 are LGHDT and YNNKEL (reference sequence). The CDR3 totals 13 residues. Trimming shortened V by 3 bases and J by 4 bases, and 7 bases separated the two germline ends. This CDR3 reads CASSHGPYNEQFF. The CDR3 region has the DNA TGTGCCAGCAGCCACGGCCCTTACAATGAGCAGTTCTTC.

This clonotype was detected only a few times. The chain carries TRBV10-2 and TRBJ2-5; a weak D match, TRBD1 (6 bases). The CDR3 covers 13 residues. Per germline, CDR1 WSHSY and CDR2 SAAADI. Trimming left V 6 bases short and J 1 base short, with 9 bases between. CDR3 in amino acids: CASSGQSQETQYF. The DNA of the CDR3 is TGCGCCAGCAGCGGACAGAGCCAAGAGACCCAGTACTTC.

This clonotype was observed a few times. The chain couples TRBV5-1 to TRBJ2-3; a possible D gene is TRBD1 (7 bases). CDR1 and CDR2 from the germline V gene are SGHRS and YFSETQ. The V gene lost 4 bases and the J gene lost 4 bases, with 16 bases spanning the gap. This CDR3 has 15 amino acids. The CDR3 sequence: CASSPPGGPPDTQYF. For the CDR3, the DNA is TGCGCCAGCAGCCCCCCAGGGGGGCCTCCAGATACGCAGTATTTT.

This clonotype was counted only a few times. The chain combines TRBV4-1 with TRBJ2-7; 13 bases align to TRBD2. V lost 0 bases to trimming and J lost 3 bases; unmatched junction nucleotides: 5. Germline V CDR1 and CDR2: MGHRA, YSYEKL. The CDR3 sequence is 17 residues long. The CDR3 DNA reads TGCGCCAGCAGCCAAGAGGGAACTAGCGGGGGGGACTACGAGCAGTACTTC. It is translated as CASSQEGTSGGDYEQYF.